The rows below give T cell receptor beta chains drawn from one sample of a study of blood T cell repertoires in COVID-19. Repertoires were generated with immunoSEQ multiplex PCR, while TCRdb's copy carries only in-frame clones and drops some. Counted here are about 190,000 clones, roughly four fifths occurring once; the ten biggest clones make up roughly 14%. The sequencing input was peripheral blood. The receptors were sampled from a man in his fifties who had recovered from COVID-19. Each CDR3 is given with its conserved first and last residue. A D gene is named only where the DNA matches it firmly. Expanded clones are given a class, and other clones once, few, many or no size at all.

CDR3nt: TGTGCCAGCAGTGAGACTAGCGGGAGTTCCATTCAGTACTTC; CDR3aa: CASSETSGSSIQYF; abundance: NA; d_gene: TRBD2; v_gene: TRBV6-1; j_gene: TRBJ2-4
CDR3nt: TGTGCCTGGAGTTTAAGCGGGAGTGGGACCCAGTACTTC; CDR3aa: CAWSLSGSGTQYF; abundance: NA; d_gene: TRBD2; v_gene: TRBV30; j_gene: TRBJ2-5
CDR3nt: TGTGCCAGCAGGTCCCTTCGGCAGGACACAGATACGCAGTATTTT; CDR3aa: CASRSLRQDTDTQYF; abundance: NA; d_gene: NA; v_gene: TRBV11-1; j_gene: TRBJ2-3
CDR3nt: TGTGCCAGCAGCCAAGACCAGGGTAGCAATCAGCCCCAGCATTTT; CDR3aa: CASSQDQGSNQPQHF; abundance: NA; d_gene: NA; v_gene: TRBV4-2; j_gene: TRBJ1-5
CDR3nt: TGTGCCAGCAGCCCCAGATCCAATGGCTACACCTTC; CDR3aa: CASSPRSNGYTF; abundance: once; d_gene: NA; v_gene: TRBV5-6; j_gene: TRBJ1-2
CDR3nt: TGTGCCATCCAGCAAGTAGCGGGAGTTGGCTACAATGAGCAGTTCTTC; CDR3aa: CAIQQVAGVGYNEQFF; abundance: NA; d_gene: TRBD2; v_gene: TRBV10-3; j_gene: TRBJ2-1
CDR3nt: TGTGCCAGCGGGGGGTCTCAGGGGGCTAATGAAAAACTGTTTTTT; CDR3aa: CASGGSQGANEKLFF; abundance: NA; d_gene: TRBD1; v_gene: TRBV25-1; j_gene: TRBJ1-4
CDR3nt: TGTGCCTGGATCGCGGTGAACACTGAAGCTTTCTTT; CDR3aa: CAWIAVNTEAFF; abundance: NA; d_gene: NA; v_gene: TRBV30; j_gene: TRBJ1-1
CDR3nt: TGTGCCAGCAGACTTGACTCCGGGACAGAGAATCAGCCCCAGCATTTT; CDR3aa: CASRLDSGTENQPQHF; abundance: NA; d_gene: TRBD1; v_gene: TRBV28; j_gene: TRBJ1-5
CDR3nt: TGTGCCAGTAGTGGGGATTCCGGGACTAGCGGCGAGCAGTACTTC; CDR3aa: CASSGDSGTSGEQYF; abundance: NA; d_gene: TRBD2; v_gene: TRBV19; j_gene: TRBJ2-7
CDR3nt: TGTGCCAGCAGCCAAGGGGGCGAGTCCTACAATGAGCAGTTCTTC; CDR3aa: CASSQGGESYNEQFF; abundance: NA; d_gene: NA; v_gene: TRBV4-2; j_gene: TRBJ2-1
CDR3nt: TGTGCCAGCAGTGACACAAGCTCTGGAAACACCATATATTTT; CDR3aa: CASSDTSSGNTIYF; abundance: NA; d_gene: NA; v_gene: TRBV2; j_gene: TRBJ1-3
CDR3nt: TGTGCCTGGAGTGTCGGTTCATCGAACACTGAAGCTTTCTTT; CDR3aa: CAWSVGSSNTEAFF; abundance: NA; d_gene: NA; v_gene: TRBV30; j_gene: TRBJ1-1
CDR3nt: TGTGCCAGCAGCTTGGCGACAGTATCACCCCTCCACTTT; CDR3aa: CASSLATVSPLHF; abundance: NA; d_gene: NA; v_gene: TRBV5-5; j_gene: TRBJ1-6
CDR3nt: TGTGCCAGCAGTGAAGTCTTACAGGGGGTAAATCCCAATGAGCAGTTCTTC; CDR3aa: CASSEVLQGVNPNEQFF; abundance: NA; d_gene: TRBD1; v_gene: TRBV6-1; j_gene: TRBJ2-1
CDR3nt: TGTGCCAGCAGCTTTCTAGCGGGTTCAGACACCGGGGAGCTGTTTTTT; CDR3aa: CASSFLAGSDTGELFF; abundance: NA; d_gene: TRBD2; v_gene: TRBV5-5; j_gene: TRBJ2-2
CDR3nt: TGTGCCAGCAGCTTGGGGGCGGGAGTGGAACAGTTCTTC; CDR3aa: CASSLGAGVEQFF; abundance: NA; d_gene: TRBD2; v_gene: TRBV5-6; j_gene: TRBJ2-1
CDR3nt: TGCAGTGCTAGTATGTCCCAGGGGGCGGGCATTCAGTACTTC; CDR3aa: CSASMSQGAGIQYF; abundance: NA; d_gene: TRBD1; v_gene: TRBV20-1; j_gene: TRBJ2-4
CDR3nt: TGTGCCTGGACCGACAGGGTCTCTGGCGGGGAGCTGTTTTTT; CDR3aa: CAWTDRVSGGELFF; abundance: NA; d_gene: TRBD1; v_gene: TRBV30; j_gene: TRBJ2-2
CDR3nt: TGCGCCAGCAGCCAAGATAGCGACAAGACCTACGAGCAGTACTTC; CDR3aa: CASSQDSDKTYEQYF; abundance: NA; d_gene: NA; v_gene: TRBV4-3; j_gene: TRBJ2-7
CDR3nt: TGTGCCAGCTCACCCCGGGGGGGGGACTATGGCTACACCTTC; CDR3aa: CASSPRGGDYGYTF; abundance: NA; d_gene: NA; v_gene: TRBV18; j_gene: TRBJ1-2
CDR3nt: TGTGCCAGCTCACCGTCTGGGCGGGGCTTAGATACGCAGTATTTT; CDR3aa: CASSPSGRGLDTQYF; abundance: NA; d_gene: NA; v_gene: TRBV18; j_gene: TRBJ2-3
CDR3nt: TGTGCCAGCAGTTTATACGGACAGAACACTGAAGCTTTCTTT; CDR3aa: CASSLYGQNTEAFF; abundance: NA; d_gene: NA; v_gene: TRBV28; j_gene: TRBJ1-1
CDR3nt: TGTGCCAGTAAAGGGGAGGGAGGGACCGGGGAGCTGTTTTTT; CDR3aa: CASKGEGGTGELFF; abundance: NA; d_gene: TRBD2; v_gene: TRBV19; j_gene: TRBJ2-2
CDR3nt: TGTGCCAGCAGTTTCCGGACAGGTGCCTACGAGCAGTACTTC; CDR3aa: CASSFRTGAYEQYF; abundance: NA; d_gene: TRBD1; v_gene: TRBV28; j_gene: TRBJ2-7
CDR3nt: TGTGCCAGCAGTTATACCGGAGCTGTAAAGCTGTTTTTT; CDR3aa: CASSYTGAVKLFF; abundance: many; d_gene: NA; v_gene: TRBV12-3/TRBV12-4; j_gene: TRBJ2-2
CDR3nt: TGTGCCAGCAGCTCACAGGGGGCCGTCAACTATGGCTACACCTTC; CDR3aa: CASSSQGAVNYGYTF; abundance: NA; d_gene: TRBD1; v_gene: TRBV7-9; j_gene: TRBJ1-2
CDR3nt: TGCGCCAGCAGCTCCGGCCTCAGGCAAGAGACCCAGTACTTC; CDR3aa: CASSSGLRQETQYF; abundance: NA; d_gene: NA; v_gene: TRBV5-1; j_gene: TRBJ2-5
CDR3nt: TGTGCCAGCAGCCAAGGGTGGACTTCTCAATACGAGCAGTACTTC; CDR3aa: CASSQGWTSQYEQYF; abundance: NA; d_gene: NA; v_gene: TRBV3-1/TRBV3-2; j_gene: TRBJ2-7
CDR3nt: TGCGCCAGCAGCGAATCCAGCGCGAGAGATACGCAGTATTTT; CDR3aa: CASSESSARDTQYF; abundance: NA; d_gene: NA; v_gene: TRBV5-1; j_gene: TRBJ2-3
CDR3nt: TGTGCCAGCAGTGATTCGGGAACCTACGAGCAGTACTTC; CDR3aa: CASSDSGTYEQYF; abundance: few; d_gene: NA; v_gene: TRBV25-1; j_gene: TRBJ2-7
CDR3nt: TGTGCCAGTAGCACAGTCGGGGGCAGGGGGCGGTTCACTGAAGCTTTCTTT; CDR3aa: CASSTVGGRGRFTEAFF; abundance: NA; d_gene: TRBD1; v_gene: TRBV19; j_gene: TRBJ1-1
CDR3nt: TGTGCCAGCTCACCTAGGCAGGGCGACTCCTACGAGCAGTACTTC; CDR3aa: CASSPRQGDSYEQYF; abundance: NA; d_gene: NA; v_gene: TRBV18; j_gene: TRBJ2-7
CDR3nt: TGTGCCAGCTCACCACCTAACAGTGAAGCTTTCTTT; CDR3aa: CASSPPNSEAFF; abundance: NA; d_gene: NA; v_gene: TRBV18; j_gene: TRBJ1-1
CDR3nt: TGTGCCAGCAGCCGACGGGGGGGAACAGCCAACCCCTACGAGCAGTACTTC; CDR3aa: CASSRRGGTANPYEQYF; abundance: NA; d_gene: TRBD2; v_gene: TRBV14; j_gene: TRBJ2-7
CDR3nt: TGTGCCAGCAGCCTCGGGACTAGCGGGGAGAACACAGATACGCAGTATTTT; CDR3aa: CASSLGTSGENTDTQYF; abundance: NA; d_gene: TRBD2; v_gene: TRBV7-6; j_gene: TRBJ2-3
CDR3nt: TGTGCCACCAGCGTACAGACAGATCGTGAGCAGTTCTTC; CDR3aa: CATSVQTDREQFF; abundance: once; d_gene: NA; v_gene: TRBV15; j_gene: TRBJ2-1
CDR3nt: TGTGCCAGCAGCTTAGGTTCGGGACAGGGATCCGGGGAGCTGTTTTTT; CDR3aa: CASSLGSGQGSGELFF; abundance: once; d_gene: TRBD1; v_gene: TRBV7-8; j_gene: TRBJ2-2
CDR3nt: TGTGCCAGTGGAACGGGTAGCGGTGACAATGAGCAGTTCTTC; CDR3aa: CASGTGSGDNEQFF; abundance: NA; d_gene: NA; v_gene: TRBV19; j_gene: TRBJ2-1
CDR3nt: TGCGCCAGCAGACTCCTAGAACTAAGCACAGATACGCAGTATTTT; CDR3aa: CASRLLELSTDTQYF; abundance: NA; d_gene: NA; v_gene: TRBV10-2; j_gene: TRBJ2-3
CDR3nt: TGCGCCAGCAGTGACCTGACTAGCGGGAGGCGGGACGAGCAGTACTTC; CDR3aa: CASSDLTSGRRDEQYF; abundance: NA; d_gene: TRBD2; v_gene: TRBV10-1; j_gene: TRBJ2-7
CDR3nt: TGTGCCAGCAGTCCACTCGAACCCATCGGACTAGCGGGATCCCCCCACAATGAGCAGTTCTTC; CDR3aa: CASSPLEPIGLAGSPHNEQFF; abundance: NA; d_gene: TRBD2; v_gene: TRBV6-2/TRBV6-3; j_gene: TRBJ2-1
CDR3nt: TGTGCCAGCAGCTTAAAGGCGGCGGGAGGGCCCCCCACAGATACGCAGTATTTT; CDR3aa: CASSLKAAGGPPTDTQYF; abundance: NA; d_gene: TRBD2; v_gene: TRBV7-2; j_gene: TRBJ2-3
CDR3nt: TGTGCCAGCAGCTTCCCGTCGGGCGGGGGGAGTGAGCAGTTCTTC; CDR3aa: CASSFPSGGGSEQFF; abundance: NA; d_gene: TRBD2; v_gene: TRBV7-2; j_gene: TRBJ2-1
CDR3nt: TGTGCCAGCAGCGTAGGCATTGGTAGCGGGAGTGGTACGCAGTATTTT; CDR3aa: CASSVGIGSGSGTQYF; abundance: NA; d_gene: TRBD2; v_gene: TRBV9; j_gene: TRBJ2-3
CDR3nt: TGTGCCAGCAGCTTGATATCGGTTTTGGCTAATGAAAAACTGTTTTTT; CDR3aa: CASSLISVLANEKLFF; abundance: NA; d_gene: NA; v_gene: TRBV5-5; j_gene: TRBJ1-4
CDR3nt: TGTGCCAGCTCACCTGAGGGCAGTTTGTGGGAGACCCAGTACTTC; CDR3aa: CASSPEGSLWETQYF; abundance: NA; d_gene: NA; v_gene: TRBV18; j_gene: TRBJ2-5
CDR3nt: TGTGCCAGCAGCTTTGGCCAGGAGCAGTTCTTC; CDR3aa: CASSFGQEQFF; abundance: NA; d_gene: NA; v_gene: TRBV7-6; j_gene: TRBJ2-1